The 13 T cell receptor beta chains presented below share a single source sample, sequenced in a study of blood T cell repertoires in COVID-19. Clones were sequenced by immunoSEQ multiplex PCR, and TCRdb holds only the in-frame ones, with some missing. The table includes about 35,000 clones, roughly 88% detected once. Material for sequencing was peripheral blood. The receptors were gathered from an elderly man with acute or convalescent COVID-19.

The chain employs TRBV27 and TRBJ1-6; no definite D call. Germline CDR1 reads MNHEY; CDR2 reads SMNVEV (reference sequence). Trimming pared 5 bases from V and 10 bases from J, leaving 15 bases between. The CDR3 extends over 14 amino acids. The CDR3 DNA sequence: TGTGCCAGCAGTCCAGACATAGGAGGGTCACCCCTCCACTTT. Translation gives CASSPDIGGSPLHF.

This rearrangement joins TRBV7-8 to TRBJ2-5; D is unclear. Looked up from germline, CDR1 is SGHVS and CDR2 is FQNEAQ. This CDR3 contains 14 residues. The V gene lost 5 bases and the J gene lost 5 bases, with 15 bases spanning the gap. CDR3 region: CASSQTETQETQYF. DNA for the CDR3: TGTGCCAGCAGCCAGACGGAGACTCAGGAGACCCAGTACTTC.

The chain recombines TRBV7-9 with TRBJ2-2, with D possibly being TRBD1 (5 bases). With 3 bases removed from V and 1 base from J, the gap between germline ends came to 12 bases. Per the germline V gene, CDR1 is SEHNR and CDR2 is FQNEAQ (reference sequence). CDR3 length equals 16 residues. This CDR3 is CASSFFRTWNTGELFF. The DNA for the CDR3 is TGTGCCAGCAGCTTCTTCCGGACATGGAACACCGGGGAGCTGTTTTTT.

The rearrangement joins TRBV29-1 to TRBJ1-2; 7 bases are a match to TRBD1. CDR1 is SQVTM, CDR2 ANQGSEA, per germline. This CDR3 spans 14 amino acids. The V segment lost 2 bases and the J segment 7 bases; nucleotides outside the gene matches: 10. CDR3 protein: CSVESRQGSSGYTF. The CDR3 bases are TGCAGCGTTGAATCCCGACAGGGCAGTAGTGGCTACACCTTC.

This chain joins TRBV9 and TRBJ2-1; 7 bases match TRBD1. J lost 6 bases, V lost 0 bases, and 9 bases had no gene match. The CDR3 loop spans 16 amino acids. CDR1 is SGDLS, CDR2 YYNGEE, per germline. The CDR3 DNA follows: TGTGCCAGCAGCGTAGAGGGGGCGTTCCTCGGCAATGAGCAGTTCTTC. Its translation is CASSVEGAFLGNEQFF.

The chain employs TRBV14 and TRBJ1-1; 7 bases fit TRBD1. Looked up from germline, CDR1 is SGHDN and CDR2 is FVKESK. This CDR3 spans 17 amino acids. The J segment lost 4 bases and the V segment lost 1 base, leaving 12 bases of the junction unmatched. CDR3: CASSQGTGWRVSTEAFF. Written as DNA, the CDR3 is TGTGCCAGCAGCCAAGGGACAGGTTGGCGGGTTAGCACTGAAGCTTTCTTT. The full variable domain, completed using reference TRBV14 and TRBJ1-1, is EAGVTQFPSHSVIEKGQTVTLRCDPISGHDNLYWYRRVMGKEIKFLLHFVKESKQDESGMPNNRFLAERTGGTYSTLKVQPAELEDSGVYFCASSQGTGWRVSTEAFFGQGTRLTVV.

The chain links TRBV5-1 to TRBJ1-1; possibly TRBD1 for D (5 bases). The V gene lost 1 base and the J gene lost 4 bases, with 17 bases spanning the gap. The CDR3 spans 16 residues. CDR1 is SGHRS, CDR2 YFSETQ, per germline. The CDR3 here is CASSLSLGAGGTEAFF. CDR3 DNA: TGCGCCAGCAGCTTGAGTCTCGGGGCGGGAGGCACTGAAGCTTTCTTT.

This chain uses TRBV5-4 with TRBJ1-2; 7 nucleotides line up with TRBD1. This CDR3 is 15 amino acids long. The V gene's germline CDR1 is SGHNT and CDR2 YYREEE (reference sequence). After removal of 4 bases from V and 8 bases from J, the junction contained 14 bases not matched to a gene. CDR3 in DNA: TGTGCCAGCAGCGACAGGACAGGCCAAGGAAGCGGCTACACCTTC. This gives the protein CASSDRTGQGSGYTF.

This sequence joins TRBV6-5 and TRBJ1-1; D possibly corresponds to TRBD1 (6 bases). CDR3 length: 13 residues. V lost 5 bases, J lost 7 bases, and 14 bases lay in between. Germline values: CDR1 MNHEY, CDR2 SVGAGI. CDR3 sequence: CASSRGIRGEAFF. The CDR3 DNA sequence: TGTGCCAGCAGTCGGGGTATCAGGGGTGAAGCTTTCTTT.

The gene calls are TRBV7-2 and TRBJ2-3; unclear D gene. The CDR3 covers 14 residues. Germline V CDR1 and CDR2: SGHTA, FQGNSA. V lost 1 base, J lost 1 base, and 6 bases lay in between. The CDR3 nucleotides are TGTGCCAGCAGCTTAGACTTTCGCACAGATACGCAGTATTTT. This encodes CASSLDFRTDTQYF.

CDR3 nucleotides: TGTGCCAGCAGCCAGTACTACGAAGCTTTCTTT. Protein sequence: CASSQYYEAFF. The rearrangement joins TRBV6-5 to TRBJ1-1, with D uncertain. This CDR3 contains 11 residues. Germline assignment: CDR1 MNHEY and CDR2 SVGAGI. The V end was cut by 6 bases, the J end by 8 bases, with 10 bases between.

This chain uses TRBV6-5 with TRBJ1-1, with TRBD1 as a possible D gene (6 bases). V was shortened by 0 bases and J by 10 bases, with 12 bases between the two germline ends. The CDR3 sequence is 13 residues long. Germline loops: CDR1 MNHEY, CDR2 SVGAGI. Here the CDR3 DNA reads TGTGCCAGCAGTTACTCAGGGGCCAGGGGAGCTTTCTTT. It encodes CASSYSGARGAFF.

The chain has TRBV5-1 and TRBJ1-5; D is perhaps TRBD1 (6 bases). The CDR3 has 14 amino acids. V was pared by 4 bases and J by 0 bases, with 8 bases between. Germline CDR1 and CDR2: SGHRS and YFSETQ. The CDR3 protein is CASSPGDSNQPQHF. CDR3 nucleotide sequence: TGCGCCAGCAGCCCAGGGGATAGCAATCAGCCCCAGCATTTT.